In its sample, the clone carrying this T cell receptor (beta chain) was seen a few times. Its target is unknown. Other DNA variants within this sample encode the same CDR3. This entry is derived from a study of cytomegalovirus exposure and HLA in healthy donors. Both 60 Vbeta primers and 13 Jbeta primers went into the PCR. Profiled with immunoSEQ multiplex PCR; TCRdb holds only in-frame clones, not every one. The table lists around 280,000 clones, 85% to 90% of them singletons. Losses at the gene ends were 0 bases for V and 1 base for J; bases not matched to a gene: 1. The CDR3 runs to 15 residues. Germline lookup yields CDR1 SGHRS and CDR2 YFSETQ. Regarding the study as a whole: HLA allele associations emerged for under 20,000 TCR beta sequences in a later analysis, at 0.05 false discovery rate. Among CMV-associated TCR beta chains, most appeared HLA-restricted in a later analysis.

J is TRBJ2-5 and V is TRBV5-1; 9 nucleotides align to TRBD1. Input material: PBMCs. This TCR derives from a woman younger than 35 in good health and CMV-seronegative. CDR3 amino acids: CASSLGDRVQETQYF. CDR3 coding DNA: TGCGCCAGCAGCTTGGGGGACAGGGTCCAAGAGACCCAGTACTTC.